This TCR beta chain was captured in a study of cytomegalovirus exposure and HLA in healthy donors. Regarding the study as a whole: A later analysis, which compared TCR beta chains of equal frequency, found the HLA-associated ones more clonally expanded. In a later analysis, V- and J-gene trimming of beta chains associated with a DCLRE1C missense variant, replicated independently.

V was shortened by 6 bases and J by 6 bases, with 15 bases between the two germline ends. The CDR3 consists of 14 residues. Germline V gene sequence: CDR1 SGDLS, CDR2 YYNGEE. PCR employed 60 Vbeta and 13 Jbeta primers. Assay used: immunoSEQ multiplex PCR; TCRdb lists only in-frame clones, some missing. The repertoire holds 200,000 or so clones, about 85% seen once, with 3.8% in the top ten. As regards this clone: The antigen is not known.

The V call is TRBV9, the J call TRBJ2-2; possible D gene TRBD1, 6 bases. Sequencing was carried out using PBMCs. The origin of this receptor is a man over 45 in good health and CMV-seronegative. CDR3 DNA: TGTGCCAGCACAGGGGCTGGGACCCCCGGGGAGCTGTTTTTT. Amino acids: CASTGAGTPGELFF.